The T cell receptor (beta chain) under discussion was sequenced for a study of blood T cell repertoires in COVID-19. In the study overall: The cDNA or gDNA used as material had been derived from T cells, B-cell-depleted T cells, or PBMCs.

Original processing methods: Estimation of nucleated cell counts relied on the amplification of reference gene primers. The data were produced by immunoSEQ multiplex PCR, yet TCRdb's version contains in-frame clones alone and is incomplete. V, J and clone size reflect that table, while D and trimming were determined from the DNA. The sample records 310,000 or so clones, around nine tenths being singletons. The study drew participants aged about 18 to 89 years from about two dozen US areas. Participants' own reports of clinical history determined their cohort assignment. Sequenced sample: PBMCs or T cells enriched from blood (not recorded which). This receptor was identified in a woman in her 30s who had recovered from COVID-19.

CDR3 nucleotide sequence: TGTGCCAGCAGCCTTTCTAGCACAGATACGCAGTATTTT. This encodes CASSLSSTDTQYF. This sequence joins TRBV13 and TRBJ2-3, with no clear D. The CDR3 loop spans 13 amino acids. Germline V gives CDR1 PRHDT, CDR2 FYEKMQ (reference sequence). V was shortened by 5 bases and J by 0 bases, with 6 bases between the two germline ends.